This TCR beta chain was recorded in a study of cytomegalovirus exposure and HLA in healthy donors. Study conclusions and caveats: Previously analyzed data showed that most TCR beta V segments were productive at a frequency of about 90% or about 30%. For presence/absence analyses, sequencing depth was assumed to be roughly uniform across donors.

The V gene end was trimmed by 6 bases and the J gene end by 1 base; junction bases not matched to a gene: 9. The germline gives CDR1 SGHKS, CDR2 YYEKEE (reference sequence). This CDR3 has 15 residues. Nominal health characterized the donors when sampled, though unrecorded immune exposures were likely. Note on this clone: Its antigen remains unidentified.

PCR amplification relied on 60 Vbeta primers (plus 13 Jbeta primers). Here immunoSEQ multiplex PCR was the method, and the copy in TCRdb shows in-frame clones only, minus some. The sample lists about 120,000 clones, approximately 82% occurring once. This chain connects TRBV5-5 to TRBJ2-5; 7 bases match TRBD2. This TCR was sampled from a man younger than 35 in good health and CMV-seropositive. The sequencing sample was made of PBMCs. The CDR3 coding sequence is TGTGCCAGCACTATTGGGGGGGGGATCCAAGAGACCCAGTACTTC. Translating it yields CASTIGGGIQETQYF.